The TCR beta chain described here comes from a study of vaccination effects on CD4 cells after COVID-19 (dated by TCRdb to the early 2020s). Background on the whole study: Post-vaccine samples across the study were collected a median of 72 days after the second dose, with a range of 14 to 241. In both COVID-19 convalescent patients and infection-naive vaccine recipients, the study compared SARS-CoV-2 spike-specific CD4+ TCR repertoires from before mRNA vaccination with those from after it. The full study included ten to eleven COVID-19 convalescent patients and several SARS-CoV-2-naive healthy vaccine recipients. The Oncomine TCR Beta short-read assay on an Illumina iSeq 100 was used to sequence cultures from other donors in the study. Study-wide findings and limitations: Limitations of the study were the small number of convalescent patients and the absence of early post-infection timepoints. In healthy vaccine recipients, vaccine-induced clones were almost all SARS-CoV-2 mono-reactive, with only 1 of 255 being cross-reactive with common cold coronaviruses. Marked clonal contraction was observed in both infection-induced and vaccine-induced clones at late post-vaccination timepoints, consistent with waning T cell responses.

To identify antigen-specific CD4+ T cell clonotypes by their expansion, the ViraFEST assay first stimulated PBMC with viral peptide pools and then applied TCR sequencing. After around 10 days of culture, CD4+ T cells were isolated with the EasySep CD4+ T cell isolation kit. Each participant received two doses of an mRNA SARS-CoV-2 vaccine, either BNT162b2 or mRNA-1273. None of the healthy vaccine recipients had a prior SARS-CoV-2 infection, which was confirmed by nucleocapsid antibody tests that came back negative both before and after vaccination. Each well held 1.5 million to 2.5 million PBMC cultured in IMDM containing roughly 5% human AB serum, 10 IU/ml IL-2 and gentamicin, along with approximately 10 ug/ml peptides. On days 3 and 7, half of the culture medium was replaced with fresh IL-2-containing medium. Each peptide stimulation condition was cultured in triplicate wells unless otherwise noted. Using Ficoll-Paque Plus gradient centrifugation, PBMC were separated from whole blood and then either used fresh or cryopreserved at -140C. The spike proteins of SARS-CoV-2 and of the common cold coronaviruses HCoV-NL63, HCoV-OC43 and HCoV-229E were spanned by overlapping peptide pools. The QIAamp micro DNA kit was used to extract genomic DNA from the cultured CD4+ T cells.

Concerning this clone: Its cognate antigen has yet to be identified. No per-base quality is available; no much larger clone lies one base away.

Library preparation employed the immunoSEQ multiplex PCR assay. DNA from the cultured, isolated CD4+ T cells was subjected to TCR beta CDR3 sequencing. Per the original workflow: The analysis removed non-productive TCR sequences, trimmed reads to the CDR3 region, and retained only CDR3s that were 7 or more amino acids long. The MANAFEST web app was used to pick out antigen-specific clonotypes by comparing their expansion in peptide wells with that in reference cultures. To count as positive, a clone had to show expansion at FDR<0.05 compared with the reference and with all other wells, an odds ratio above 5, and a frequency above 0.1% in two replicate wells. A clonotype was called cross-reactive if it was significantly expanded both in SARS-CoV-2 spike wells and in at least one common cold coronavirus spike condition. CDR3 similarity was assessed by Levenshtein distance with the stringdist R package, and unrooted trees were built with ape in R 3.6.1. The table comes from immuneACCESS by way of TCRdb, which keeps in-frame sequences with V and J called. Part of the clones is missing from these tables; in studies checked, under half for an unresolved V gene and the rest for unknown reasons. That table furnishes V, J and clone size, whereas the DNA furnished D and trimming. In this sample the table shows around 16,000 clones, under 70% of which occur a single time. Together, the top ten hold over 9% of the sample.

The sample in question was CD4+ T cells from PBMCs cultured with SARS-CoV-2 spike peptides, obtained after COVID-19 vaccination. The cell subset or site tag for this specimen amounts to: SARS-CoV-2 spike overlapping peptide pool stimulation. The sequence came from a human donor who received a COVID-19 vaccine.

The base sequence is TGTGCCAGTGATACAGGGGCCGGGGCCAACGTCCTGACTTTC. Translation gives CASDTGAGANVLTF. The V and J segments used are TRBV10-3 and TRBJ2-6; a stretch of 7 junction bases matches TRBD1. CDR1 and CDR2 (ENHRY, SYGVKD) derive from the germline V gene. The germline V and J ends show losses of 10 bases and 4 bases respectively, and no gene match explains 7 bases of the junction. Including the terminal cysteine and phenylalanine, the CDR3 comprises 14 residues. The retained sequence is limited to the CDR3, 42 bases, with the frame set at the first base.